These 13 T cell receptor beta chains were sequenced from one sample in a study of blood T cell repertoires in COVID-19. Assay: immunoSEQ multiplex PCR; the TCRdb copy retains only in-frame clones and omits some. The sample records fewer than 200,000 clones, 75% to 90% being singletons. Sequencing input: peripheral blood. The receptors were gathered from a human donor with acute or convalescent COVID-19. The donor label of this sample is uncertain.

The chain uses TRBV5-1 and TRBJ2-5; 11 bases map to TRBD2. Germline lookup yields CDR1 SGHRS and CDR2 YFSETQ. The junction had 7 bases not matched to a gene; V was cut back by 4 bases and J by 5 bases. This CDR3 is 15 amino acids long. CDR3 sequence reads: CASSTGTSGTETQYF. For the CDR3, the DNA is TGCGCCAGCAGCACCGGGACTAGCGGTACCGAGACCCAGTACTTC. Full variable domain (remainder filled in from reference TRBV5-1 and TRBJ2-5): KAGVTQTPRYLIKTRGQQVTLSCSPISGHRSVSWYQQTPGQGLQFLFEYFSETQRNKGNFPGRFSGRQFSNSRSEMNVSTLELGDSALYLCASSTGTSGTETQYFGPGTRLLVL.

The CDR3 protein is CASSEVRGTEAFF. The CDR3 region has the DNA TGTGCCAGCAGTGAAGTCCGGGGCACTGAAGCTTTCTTT. The J gene is TRBJ1-1, the V gene TRBV6-1; D ambiguous. This CDR3 is built from 13 residues. Trimming pared 1 base from V and 4 bases from J, leaving 7 bases between. Germline CDR1 MNHNS, CDR2 SASEGT.

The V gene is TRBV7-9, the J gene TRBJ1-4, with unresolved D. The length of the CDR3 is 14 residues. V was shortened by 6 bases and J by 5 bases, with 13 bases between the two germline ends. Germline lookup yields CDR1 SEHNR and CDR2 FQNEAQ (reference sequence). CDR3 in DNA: TGTGCCAGCAGTCGCCTGGAGAGAAATGAAAAACTGTTTTTT. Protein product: CASSRLERNEKLFF.

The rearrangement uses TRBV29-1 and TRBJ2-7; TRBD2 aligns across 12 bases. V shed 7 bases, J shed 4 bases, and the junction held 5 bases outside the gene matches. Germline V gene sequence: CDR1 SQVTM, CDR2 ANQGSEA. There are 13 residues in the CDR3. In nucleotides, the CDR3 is TGCAGCGCACTAGCGGGGGGAAAATACGAGCAGTACTTC. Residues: CSALAGGKYEQYF.

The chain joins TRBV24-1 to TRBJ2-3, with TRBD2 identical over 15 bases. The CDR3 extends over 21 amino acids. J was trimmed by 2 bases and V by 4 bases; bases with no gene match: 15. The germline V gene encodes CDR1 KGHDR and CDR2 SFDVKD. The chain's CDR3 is CATSDLTGTSGGPILTDTQYF. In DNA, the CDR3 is TGTGCCACCAGTGACCTTACCGGGACTAGCGGGGGGCCAATCCTCACAGATACGCAGTATTTT.

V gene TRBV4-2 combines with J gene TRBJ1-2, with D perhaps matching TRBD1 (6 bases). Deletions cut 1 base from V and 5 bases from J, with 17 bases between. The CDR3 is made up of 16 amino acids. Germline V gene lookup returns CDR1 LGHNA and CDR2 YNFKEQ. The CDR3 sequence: CASSQAAGAGAYGYTF. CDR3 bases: TGTGCCAGCAGCCAAGCCGCTGGCGCGGGGGCTTATGGCTACACCTTC.

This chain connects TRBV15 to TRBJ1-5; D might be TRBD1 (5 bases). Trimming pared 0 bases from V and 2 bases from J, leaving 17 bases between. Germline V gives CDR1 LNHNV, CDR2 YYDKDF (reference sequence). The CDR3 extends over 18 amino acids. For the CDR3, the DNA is TGTGCCACCAGCAGAGAGAGGCAGGGTACGGTGGGCAATCAGCCCCAGCATTTT. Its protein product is CATSRERQGTVGNQPQHF.

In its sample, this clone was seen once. The CDR3 DNA sequence: TGTGCCAGCAGCGTTCAGGGAAGGTATGGCTACACCTTC. Its translation is CASSVQGRYGYTF. V and J are TRBV6-2 or TRBV6-3 and TRBJ1-2; D is perhaps TRBD1 (5 bases). Germline lookup yields CDR1 MNHEY and CDR2 SVGEGT. This CDR3 has 13 residues. Trimming took 6 bases from V and 5 from J, leaving 13 bases between them.

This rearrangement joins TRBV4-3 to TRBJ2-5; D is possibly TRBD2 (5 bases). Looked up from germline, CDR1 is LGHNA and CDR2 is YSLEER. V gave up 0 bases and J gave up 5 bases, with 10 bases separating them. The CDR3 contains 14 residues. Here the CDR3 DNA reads TGCGCCAGCAGCCAAGAGACGGACTCGGAGACCCAGTACTTC. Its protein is CASSQETDSETQYF.

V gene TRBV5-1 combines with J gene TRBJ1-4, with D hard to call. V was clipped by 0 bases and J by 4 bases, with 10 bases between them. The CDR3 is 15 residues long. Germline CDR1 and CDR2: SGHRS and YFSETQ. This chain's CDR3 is CASSLGPAGNEKLFF. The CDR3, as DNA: TGCGCCAGCAGCTTGGGACCGGCGGGTAATGAAAAACTGTTTTTT.

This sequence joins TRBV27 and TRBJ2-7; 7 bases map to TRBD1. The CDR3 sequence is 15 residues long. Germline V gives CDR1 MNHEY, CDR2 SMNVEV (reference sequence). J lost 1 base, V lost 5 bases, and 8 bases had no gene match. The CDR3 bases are TGTGCCAGCAGTCCGGGACAGCAAGAGTCCTACGAGCAGTACTTC. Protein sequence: CASSPGQQESYEQYF.

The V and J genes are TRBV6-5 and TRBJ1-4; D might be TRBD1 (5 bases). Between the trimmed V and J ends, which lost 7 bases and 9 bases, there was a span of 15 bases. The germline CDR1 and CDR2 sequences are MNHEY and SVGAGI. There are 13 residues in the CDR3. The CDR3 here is CASNPQTAKKLFF. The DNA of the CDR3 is TGTGCCAGCAACCCCCAGACAGCGAAAAAACTGTTTTTT.

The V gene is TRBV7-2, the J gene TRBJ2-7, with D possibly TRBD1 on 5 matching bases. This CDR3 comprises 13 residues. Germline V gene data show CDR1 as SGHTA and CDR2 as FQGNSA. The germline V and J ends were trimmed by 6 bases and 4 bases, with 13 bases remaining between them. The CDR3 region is CASSSDRQYEQYF. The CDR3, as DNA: TGTGCCAGCAGTTCCGACAGACAGTACGAGCAGTACTTC.